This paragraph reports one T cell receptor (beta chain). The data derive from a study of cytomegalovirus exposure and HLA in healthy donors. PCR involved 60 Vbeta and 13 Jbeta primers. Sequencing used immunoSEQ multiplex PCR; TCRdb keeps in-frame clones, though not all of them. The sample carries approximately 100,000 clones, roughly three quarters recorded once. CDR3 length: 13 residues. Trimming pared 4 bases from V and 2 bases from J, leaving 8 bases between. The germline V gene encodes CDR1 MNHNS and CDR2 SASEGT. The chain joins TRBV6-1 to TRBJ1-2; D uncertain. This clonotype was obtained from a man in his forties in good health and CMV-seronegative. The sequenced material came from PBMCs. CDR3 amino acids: CASSAAGNYGYTF. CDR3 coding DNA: TGTGCCAGCAGTGCCGCAGGCAACTATGGCTACACCTTC.